One T cell receptor beta chain is described in this entry. The source of the sample is a study of CD8 T cells in Susac syndrome. With 2 bases clipped from V and 5 bases from J, the junction kept 13 bases outside the gene matches. CDR3 size: 18 residues. Per germline, CDR1 ENHRY and CDR2 SYGVKD. Healthy donors matched for age and sex were used as controls. TEMRA cells were FACS-enriched, while CD8+ and CD4+ T cells were negatively isolated. With random hexamers, reverse transcription was performed on about 0.5 to 1 ug of RNA. TCRdb processed the immunoSEQ multiplex PCR reads anew with MiXCR; each CDR3 protein has one entry. The sample records around 130,000 distinct CDR3 sequences, 90% to 95% being singletons.

This TCR was recovered from a human donor in good health. This chain uses TRBV10-3 with TRBJ2-7; 12 bases are shared with TRBD2. The source material was CD4+ T cells from PBMCs. The CDR3 DNA sequence: TGTGCCATCAGTGAGGGAGGGACTAGCGGGCGTGGGGTTGACGAGCAGTACTTC. Translating it yields CAISEGGTSGRGVDEQYF.